The following is a TCR beta chain sequence with its context. What it binds is not known. This specimen belongs to a study of T cells in Graves' hyperthyroidism and ophthalmopathy. RNA transcripts yielded amplified TCR beta CDR3 regions. With the HTBI primer set, the TCR CDR3 went through a first round of RT-PCR. TCRdb itself ran the multiplex PCR reads through MiXCR, one entry per CDR3 protein. The table records about 380,000 distinct CDR3 sequences, roughly 13% of them present only once. Trimming took 6 bases from V and 5 from J, leaving 16 bases between them. Germline loops: CDR1 DFQATT, CDR2 SNEGSKA (reference sequence). The CDR3 loop spans 13 amino acids. General observations from the study: Most thyroid clonotypes expanded above 0.001 were also detected in blood.

Fresh peripheral blood, about 9.9 ml, yielded the PBMCs. The sequence derives from a man in his thirties or forties with Graves' hyperthyroidism that later progressed to Graves' ophthalmopathy. This chain uses TRBV20-1 with TRBJ1-1, with unresolved D. The sequenced sample was blood. The DNA of the CDR3 is TGCAGTGCCGAACGAGAGGGAGGGACTGAAGCTTTCTTT. Amino acid sequence: CSAEREGGTEAFF.